The TCR beta chain described here comes from a study of cytomegalovirus exposure and HLA in healthy donors. The CDR3 runs 14 residues. Germline V lookup: CDR1 SGHTS, CDR2 YDEGEE. Trimming took 3 bases from V and 5 from J; bases not matched to a gene: 3. Primers: 60 Vbeta forward and 13 Jbeta reverse. The protocol was immunoSEQ multiplex PCR, while the TCRdb copy is restricted to in-frame clones and leaves out a portion. Of about 120,000 clones in the sample, 55% to 70% were seen once. The sequenced material came from PBMCs. The chain carries TRBV5-8 and TRBJ2-2; 8 nucleotides line up with TRBD1. The receptor's source is a woman aged 25 to 39 in good health and CMV-seronegative. The CDR3 region is CASSWGTGTGELFF. The CDR3 nucleotides are TGTGCCAGCAGCTGGGGGACAGGAACCGGGGAGCTGTTTTTT. The full variable domain, its missing parts supplied by reference TRBV5-8 and TRBJ2-2, is EAGVTQSPTHLIKTRGQQATLRCSPISGHTSVYWYQQALGLGLQFLLWYDEGEERNRGNFPPRFSGRQFPNYSSELNVNALELEDSALYLCASSWGTGTGELFFGEGSRLTVL.